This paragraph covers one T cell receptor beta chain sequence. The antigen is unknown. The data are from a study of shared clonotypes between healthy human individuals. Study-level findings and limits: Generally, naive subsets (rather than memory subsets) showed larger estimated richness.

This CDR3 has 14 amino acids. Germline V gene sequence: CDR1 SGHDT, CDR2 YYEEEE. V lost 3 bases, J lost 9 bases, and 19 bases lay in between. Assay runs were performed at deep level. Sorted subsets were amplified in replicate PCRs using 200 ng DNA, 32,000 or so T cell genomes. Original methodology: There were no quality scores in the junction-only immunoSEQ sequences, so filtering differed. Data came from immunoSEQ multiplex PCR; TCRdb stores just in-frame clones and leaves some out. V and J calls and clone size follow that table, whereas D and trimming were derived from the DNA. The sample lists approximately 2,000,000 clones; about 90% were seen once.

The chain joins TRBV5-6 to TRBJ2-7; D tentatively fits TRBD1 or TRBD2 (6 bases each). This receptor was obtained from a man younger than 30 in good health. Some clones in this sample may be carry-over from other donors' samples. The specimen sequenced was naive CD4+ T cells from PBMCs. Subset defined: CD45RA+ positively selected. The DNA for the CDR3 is TGTGCCAGCAGCTCGGGGGACATCGGACGGGGGCAGTACTTC. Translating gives CASSSGDIGRGQYF.